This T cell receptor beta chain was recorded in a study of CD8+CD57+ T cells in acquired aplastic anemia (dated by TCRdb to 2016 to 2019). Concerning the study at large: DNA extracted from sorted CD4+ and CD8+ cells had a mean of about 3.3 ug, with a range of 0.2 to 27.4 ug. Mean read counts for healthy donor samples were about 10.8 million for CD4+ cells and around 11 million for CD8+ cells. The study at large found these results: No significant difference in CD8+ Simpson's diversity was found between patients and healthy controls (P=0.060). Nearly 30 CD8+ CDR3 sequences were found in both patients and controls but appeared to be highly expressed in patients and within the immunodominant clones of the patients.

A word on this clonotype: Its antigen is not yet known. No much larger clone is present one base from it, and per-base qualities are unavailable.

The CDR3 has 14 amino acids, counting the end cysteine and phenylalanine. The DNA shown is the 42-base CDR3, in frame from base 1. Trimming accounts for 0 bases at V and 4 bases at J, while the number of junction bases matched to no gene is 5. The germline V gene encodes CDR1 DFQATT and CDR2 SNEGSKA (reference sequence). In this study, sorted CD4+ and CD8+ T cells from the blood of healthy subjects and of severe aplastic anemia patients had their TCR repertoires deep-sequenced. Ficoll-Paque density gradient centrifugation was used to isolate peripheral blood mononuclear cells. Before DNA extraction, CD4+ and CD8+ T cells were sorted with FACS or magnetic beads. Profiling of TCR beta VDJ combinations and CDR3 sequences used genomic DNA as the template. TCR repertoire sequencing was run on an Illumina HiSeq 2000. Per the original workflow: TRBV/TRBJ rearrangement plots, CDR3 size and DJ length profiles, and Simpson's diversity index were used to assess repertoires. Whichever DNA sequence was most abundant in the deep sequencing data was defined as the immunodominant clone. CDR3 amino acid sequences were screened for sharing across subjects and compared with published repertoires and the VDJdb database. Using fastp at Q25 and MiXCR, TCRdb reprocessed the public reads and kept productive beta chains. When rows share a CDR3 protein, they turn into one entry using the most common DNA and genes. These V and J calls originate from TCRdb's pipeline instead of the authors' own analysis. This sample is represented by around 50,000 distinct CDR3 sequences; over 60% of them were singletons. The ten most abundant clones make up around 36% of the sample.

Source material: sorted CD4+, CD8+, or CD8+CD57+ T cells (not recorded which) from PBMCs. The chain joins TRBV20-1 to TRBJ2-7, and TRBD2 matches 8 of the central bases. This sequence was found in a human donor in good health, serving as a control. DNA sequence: TGCAGTGCTAGAGACCGGGAGGGAAGGTACGAGCAGTACTTC. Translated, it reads CSARDREGRYEQYF.